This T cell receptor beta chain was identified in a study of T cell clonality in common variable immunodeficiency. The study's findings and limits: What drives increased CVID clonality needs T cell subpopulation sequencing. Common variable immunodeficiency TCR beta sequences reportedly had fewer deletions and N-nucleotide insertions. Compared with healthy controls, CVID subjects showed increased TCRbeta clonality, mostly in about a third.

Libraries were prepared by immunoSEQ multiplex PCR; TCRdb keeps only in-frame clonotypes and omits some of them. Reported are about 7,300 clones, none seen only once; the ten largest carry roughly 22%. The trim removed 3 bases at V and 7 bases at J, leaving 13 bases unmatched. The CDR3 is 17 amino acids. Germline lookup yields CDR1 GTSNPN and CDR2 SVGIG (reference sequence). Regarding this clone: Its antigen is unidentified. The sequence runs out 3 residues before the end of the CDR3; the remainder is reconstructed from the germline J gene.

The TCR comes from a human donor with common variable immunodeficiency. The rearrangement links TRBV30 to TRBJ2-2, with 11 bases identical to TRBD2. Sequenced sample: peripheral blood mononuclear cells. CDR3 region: CAWRGLTSGKISGELFF. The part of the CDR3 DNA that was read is TGTGCCTGGAGGGGACTGACTAGCGGGAAGATCAGCGGGGAG.